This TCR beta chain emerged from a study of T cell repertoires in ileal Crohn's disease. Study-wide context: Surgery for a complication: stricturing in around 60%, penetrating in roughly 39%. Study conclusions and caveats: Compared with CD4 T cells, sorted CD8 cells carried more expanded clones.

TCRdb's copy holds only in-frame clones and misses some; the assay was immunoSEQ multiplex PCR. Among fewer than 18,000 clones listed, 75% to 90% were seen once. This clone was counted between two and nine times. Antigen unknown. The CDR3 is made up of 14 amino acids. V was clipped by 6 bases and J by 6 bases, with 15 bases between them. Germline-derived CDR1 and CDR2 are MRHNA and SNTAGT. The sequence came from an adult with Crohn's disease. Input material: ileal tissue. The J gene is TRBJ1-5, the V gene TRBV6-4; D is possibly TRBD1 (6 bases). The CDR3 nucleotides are TGTGCCAGCAGCCCACAGGGTGAGACTCAGCCCCAGCATTTT. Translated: CASSPQGETQPQHF.